Below are 2 T cell receptor beta chains sequenced from a single sample in a study of CD8+CD57+ T cells in acquired aplastic anemia. It was patients with CD8+CD57+ cell expansion by flow cytometry who were chosen for sequencing. Investigators profiled TCR beta VDJ and CDR3 from genomic DNA template. TCRdb called the reads again in MiXCR, with one record for every CDR3 protein. The sample contains 150,000 to 200,000 distinct CDR3 sequences, roughly 48% of which appear only once. The sequenced sample consisted of sorted CD4+, CD8+, or CD8+CD57+ T cells (not recorded which) from PBMCs. The receptors were gathered from a human donor with aplastic anemia.

For this clonotype: An end of the junction differs from the germline gene, which may be a read error. This rearrangement joins TRBV29-1 to TRBJ1-3; D may be TRBD1 (6 bases). Germline CDR1 is SQVTM and CDR2 is ANQGSEA. The CDR3 consists of 15 residues. In DNA, the CDR3 is TGCAGCGTTGAAAACAGGGTTATTTCTGGAAACACCATACGTTTT. It specifies CSVENRVISGNTIRF.

This chain uses TRBV19 with TRBJ2-3, with a possible D match to TRBD2 (6 bases). The CDR3 sequence is 17 residues long. The germline V gene encodes CDR1 LNHDA and CDR2 SQIVND (reference sequence). V gave up 2 bases and J gave up 0 bases, with 15 bases separating them. The CDR3 is CASSIREAGPSTDTQYF. The CDR3 DNA follows: TGTGCCAGTAGTATAAGGGAGGCAGGCCCCAGCACAGATACGCAGTATTTT.